The rows below give T cell receptor beta chains drawn from one sample of a study of cytomegalovirus exposure and HLA in healthy donors. Data came from immunoSEQ multiplex PCR; TCRdb stores just in-frame clones and leaves some out. The table shows about 200,000 clones, with around 86% occurring only once. Sequencing used PBMCs. The origin of the receptors is a woman aged 40 to 50 in good health and CMV-seronegative. Both conserved end residues are part of each CDR3. The D gene is left open where the match is weak. Where a row states a size, it is once, few, many or the class of an expanded clone; other rows omit it.

TRBJ1-6 | TRBV7-6 | - | - | CASSLVGDKTSPLHF | TGTGCCAGCAGCTTAGTGGGGGACAAAACTTCACCCCTCCACTTT
TRBJ1-1 | TRBV5-1 | - | - | CASSLLMPGNTEAFF | TGCGCCAGCAGCTTGTTGATGCCAGGGAACACTGAAGCTTTCTTT
TRBJ2-5 | TRBV5-4 | - | TRBD2 | CASSLTTGLPAGETQYF | TGTGCCAGCAGCTTGACGACGGGACTACCAGCGGGAGAGACCCAGTACTTC
TRBJ2-1 | TRBV28 | - | TRBD2 | CASSLASGNYNEQFF | TGTGCCAGCAGTTTAGCTAGCGGAAACTACAATGAGCAGTTCTTC
TRBJ2-7 | TRBV18 | - | TRBD1 | CASSPRGPGTGGYEQYF | TGTGCCAGCTCACCACGTGGCCCCGGGACAGGGGGCTACGAGCAGTACTTC
TRBJ2-7 | TRBV14 | - | TRBD2 | CASSQGLIAGGEQYF | TGTGCCAGCAGCCAAGGGTTAATAGCGGGAGGCGAGCAGTACTTC
TRBJ1-2 | TRBV6-4 | - | - | CASSDSEAGYTF | TGTGCCAGCAGTGACTCGGAGGCTGGCTACACCTTC
TRBJ1-2 | TRBV7-9 | - | - | CASSLARTDSYGYTF | TGTGCCAGCAGCTTAGCGAGGACAGATAGTTATGGCTACACCTTC
TRBJ1-1 | TRBV27 | - | - | CASSLSPQGYTEAFF | TGTGCCAGCAGTTTATCCCCTCAGGGATACACTGAAGCTTTCTTT
TRBJ2-2 | TRBV7-8 | - | - | CASSLRRVNMFGELFF | TGTGCCAGCAGCTTACGCAGGGTGAACATGTTCGGGGAGCTGTTTTTT
TRBJ2-7 | TRBV27 | once | TRBD1 | CASSRGPYEQYF | TGTGCCAGCTCCAGGGGGCCCTACGAGCAGTACTTC
TRBJ1-4 | TRBV7-2 | few | TRBD1 | CASTRTGANEKLFF | TGTGCCAGCACCCGGACAGGGGCTAATGAAAAACTGTTTTTT
TRBJ1-2 | TRBV19 | once | - | CASSVDQGSNYGYTF | TGTGCCAGTAGTGTAGACCAGGGTTCTAACTATGGCTACACCTTC
TRBJ1-5 | TRBV2 | few | - | CASSVGGARSNQPQHF | TGTGCCAGCAGCGTGGGGGGGGCGCGGAGCAATCAGCCCCAGCATTTT
TRBJ2-5 | TRBV30 | - | - | CAWSLGPESTQYF | TGTGCCTGGAGTCTAGGTCCTGAGAGCACCCAGTACTTC
TRBJ1-6 | TRBV28 | - | - | CASSFRGGNSPLHF | TGTGCCAGCAGTTTCAGGGGTGGTAATTCACCCCTCCACTTT
TRBJ2-7 | TRBV30 | - | - | CAWSVGPEEQYF | TGTGCCTGGAGTGTTGGGCCAGAAGAGCAGTACTTC
TRBJ2-7 | TRBV27 | few | - | CASSLEGGSYEQYF | TGTGCCAGCAGTTTAGAAGGCGGTTCCTACGAGCAGTACTTC
TRBJ1-2 | TRBV21-1 | - | - | CASSKWSTDYGYTF | TGTGCCAGCAGCAAATGGTCCACGGACTATGGCTACACCTTC
TRBJ1-2 | TRBV2 | - | - | CASSGGGNRVLYGGYTF | TGTGCCAGCAGTGGGGGCGGTAACAGGGTCTTATATGGTGGCTACACCTTC
TRBJ2-6 | TRBV30 | - | - | CAWGTALFSGANVLTF | TGTGCCTGGGGGACTGCTCTATTCTCTGGGGCCAACGTCCTGACTTTC
TRBJ2-4 | TRBV11-2 | - | TRBD1 | CASSLVVRGSINIQYF | TGTGCCAGCAGCTTAGTTGTCAGGGGGTCGATAAACATTCAGTACTTC
TRBJ2-7 | TRBV7-9 | - | TRBD2 | CASSFSGRSDEQYF | TGTGCCAGCAGCTTCAGCGGGAGAAGCGACGAGCAGTACTTC
TRBJ2-7 | TRBV19 | once | TRBD1 | CASSLTGGSYEQYF | TGTGCCAGTAGTCTGACAGGGGGGTCCTACGAGCAGTACTTC
TRBJ1-5 | TRBV7-2 | - | - | CASSAQGWGNQPQHF | TGTGCCAGCAGCGCTCAGGGTTGGGGCAATCAGCCCCAGCATTTT
TRBJ2-7 | TRBV18 | - | TRBD2 | CASSLTRTSGWDYEQYF | TGTGCCAGCTCACTCACCCGGACTAGCGGGTGGGACTACGAGCAGTACTTC
TRBJ2-1 | TRBV5-1 | - | TRBD2 | CASSLVAGPYNEQFF | TGCGCCAGCAGCTTGGTAGCGGGACCTTACAATGAGCAGTTCTTC
TRBJ2-5 | TRBV11-2 | - | - | CASSMQEGKTQYF | TGTGCCAGCAGTATGCAGGAGGGAAAGACCCAGTACTTC
TRBJ2-2 | TRBV5-1 | - | TRBD2 | CASSSTSPSGRAGELFF | TGCGCCAGCAGCTCGACGTCCCCTAGCGGGAGGGCCGGGGAGCTGTTTTTT
TRBJ1-1 | TRBV27 | - | - | CASSLDIGGNTEAFF | TGTGCCAGCAGCCTAGATATAGGCGGGAACACTGAAGCTTTCTTT
TRBJ1-2 | TRBV6-5 | - | - | CASSLQGKGGYTF | TGTGCCAGCAGTTTACAGGGAAAGGGTGGCTACACCTTC
TRBJ2-3 | TRBV4-1 | - | - | CASSNFGNLDDTQYF | TGCGCCAGCAGCAATTTCGGGAACCTTGACGATACGCAGTATTTT
TRBJ2-5 | TRBV7-9 | - | - | CASSDRQVSETQYF | TGTGCCAGCAGCGATCGACAGGTGTCGGAGACCCAGTACTTC
TRBJ1-4 | TRBV27 | - | - | CASSFGRMSEKLFF | TGTGCCAGCAGTTTCGGGAGGATGAGTGAAAAACTGTTTTTT
TRBJ2-7 | TRBV9 | - | TRBD2 | CASSARDSLGLAGSYEQYF | TGTGCCAGCAGCGCGAGGGACAGCCTGGGACTAGCGGGGAGCTACGAGCAGTACTTC
TRBJ2-3 | TRBV6-5 | - | TRBD2 | CASKRGLADTDTQYF | TGTGCCAGCAAGCGGGGACTAGCGGACACAGATACGCAGTATTTT
TRBJ1-1 | TRBV27 | - | TRBD1 | CASSSPGQGLNTEAFF | TGTGCCAGCAGTTCGCCGGGACAGGGGCTGAACACTGAAGCTTTCTTT
TRBJ1-2 | TRBV9 | - | TRBD1 | CASSATGGEGGYTF | TGTGCCAGCAGCGCGACAGGGGGCGAGGGTGGCTACACCTTC
TRBJ2-4 | TRBV13 | - | TRBD2 | CASSSQREGIQYF | TGTGCCAGCAGCTCGCAGCGGGAGGGCATTCAGTACTTC
TRBJ2-7 | TRBV5-1 | - | TRBD2 | CASSSVAGKGYEQYF | TGCGCCAGCAGCTCCGTAGCGGGAAAAGGGTACGAGCAGTACTTC
TRBJ2-7 | TRBV7-9 | - | TRBD1 | CASSDGTGGEQYF | TGTGCCAGCAGCGATGGGACAGGGGGCGAGCAGTACTTC
TRBJ2-7 | TRBV10-1 | - | TRBD1 | CASSDSGDRLPYEQYF | TGCGCCAGCAGTGATTCTGGGGACAGGCTCCCCTACGAGCAGTACTTC